This entry describes one T cell receptor beta chain. This sample is part of a study of OX40 agonist ivuxolimab in advanced cancers. Study-level background: The dose of intravenous ivuxolimab that patients received every 2 weeks ranged from 0.01 to 10 mg/kg.

The germline CDR1 and CDR2 sequences are SGDLS and YYNGEE. Trimming pared 4 bases from V and 7 bases from J, leaving 18 bases between. The CDR3 has 15 residues. TCRdb's copy holds only in-frame clones and misses some; the assay was immunoSEQ multiplex PCR. The sample contains 60,000 to 75,000 clones, 87% of which appear only once. The material sequenced was CD4+ or CD8+ T cells sorted from blood, taken in a trial of the OX40 agonist ivuxolimab. This sequence joins TRBV9 and TRBJ2-1; perhaps TRBD1 as D (6 bases). This clonotype originated in an adult with an advanced solid tumor such as melanoma, head and neck, liver or kidney cancer. The CDR3 coding sequence is TGTGCCAGCAGCCCTAACAGGGTGGTCTTGAATGAGCAGTTCTTC. Translating it yields CASSPNRVVLNEQFF.